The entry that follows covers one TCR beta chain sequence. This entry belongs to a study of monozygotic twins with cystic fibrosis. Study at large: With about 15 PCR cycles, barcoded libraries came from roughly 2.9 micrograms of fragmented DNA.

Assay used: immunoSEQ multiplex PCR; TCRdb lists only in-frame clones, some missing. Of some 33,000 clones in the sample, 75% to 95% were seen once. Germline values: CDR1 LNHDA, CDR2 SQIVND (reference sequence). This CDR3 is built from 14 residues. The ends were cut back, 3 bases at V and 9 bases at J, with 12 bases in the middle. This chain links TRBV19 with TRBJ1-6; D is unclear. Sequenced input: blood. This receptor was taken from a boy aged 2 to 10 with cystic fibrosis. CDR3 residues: CASSMGRRASPLHF. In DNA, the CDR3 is TGTGCCAGTAGTATGGGCAGAAGGGCTTCACCCCTCCACTTT.